This T cell receptor beta chain is from a study of blood T cells in healthy people across ages. Study results and caveats: The fall in TCR beta diversity per million T cells was roughly linear with age. Any conclusive comparison of naive versus antigen-experienced cells was prevented by using unsorted PBMCs.

This clonotype was recorded a few times. Antigen unknown. Trimming at V came to 4 bases and at J to 7 bases, leaving 7 bases not matched to a gene. This CDR3 has 14 residues. The germline CDR1 and CDR2 sequences are MNHEY and SVGEGT. Then a second PCR, running about 7 to 11 cycles, was carried out with a sample-barcoded 5' primer and a J-beta primer mix. TCRdb analysed the 5' RACE reads with MiXCR anew, one entry per CDR3 protein. Among about 650,000 distinct CDR3 sequences listed, approximately 30% were seen once. This chain connects TRBV6-2 or TRBV6-3 to TRBJ1-5; 7 positions match TRBD1. The sequence was collected from a woman at least 80 years old in good health. Material for sequencing was blood. Written as DNA, the CDR3 is TGTGCCAGCAGTTGGACAGGCCGGGGACAGCCCCAGCATTTT. It is translated as CASSWTGRGQPQHF.